This TCR beta chain was identified during a study of blood T cell repertoires in COVID-19. In the study's own analysis: It was from reference gene primer amplification that nucleated cell counts were estimated. Produced via immunoSEQ multiplex PCR; TCRdb's table is partial and in-frame only. V and J calls and clone size are given by that table; D and trimming were obtained from the DNA. The table records about 240,000 clones, about 93% of them present only once. This CDR3 spans 15 amino acids. V dropped 0 bases and J dropped 2 bases, with 10 bases sitting between them. Germline CDR1 LGHDT, CDR2 YNNKEL (reference sequence).

The chain is built from TRBV3-1 (or the pseudogene TRBV3-2) and TRBJ1-1, with unresolved D. This receptor was obtained from a man between 25 and 39 years old with COVID-19, enrolled during active disease. Sequenced: peripheral blood. CDR3 residues: CASSQEYSLNTEAFF. The CDR3 DNA reads as TGTGCCAGCAGCCAAGAATACAGCCTAAACACTGAAGCTTTCTTT.